This is a list of T cell receptor beta chains from one sample in a study of CD8 T cells in ankylosing spondylitis. One entry per CDR3 protein, called by TCRdb with MiXCR from the 5' RACE reads. The sample contains about 340,000 distinct CDR3 sequences, under 8.5% of which appear only once. The source material was blood, either unsorted or a sorted T cell fraction (not recorded which). These receptors were taken from a male donor with ankylosing spondylitis. Each CDR3 is given with its conserved first and last residue. Clone sizes are given selectively: once, few, many, or a class where the clone is expanded.

TRBV12-3/TRBV12-4,few,TRBJ1-2,CASSPRGGLTTGYTF
TRBV19,once,TRBJ1-5,CASSPRLERQPQHF
TRBV20-1,few,TRBJ2-7,CSARDSLGVSVHEQYF
TRBV12-3/TRBV12-4,NA,TRBJ1-5,CASSFRGFGQPQHF
TRBV29-1,NA,TRBJ2-3,CSADPSGRRRTDTQYF
TRBV7-3,few,TRBJ2-2,CASSRDATGELFF
TRBV6-1,few,TRBJ2-7,CASSLGGNYVEQYF
TRBV10-3,few,TRBJ2-2,CAISARGIGGTGELFF
TRBV20-1,many,TRBJ2-7,CSASGQVEYEQYF
TRBV29-1,few,TRBJ2-1,CSVGLAGDDEQFF
TRBV7-2,NA,TRBJ2-1,CASSLWGQDRNEQFF
TRBV5-5,few,TRBJ2-1,CASSFQGSQFF
TRBV20-1,many,TRBJ2-6,CSARAISGANVLTF
TRBV27,NA,TRBJ2-3,CASSWGPITDTQYF
TRBV15,few,TRBJ2-5,CATSRGDSGGETQYF
TRBV4-2,NA,TRBJ2-7,CASSQDSSGLYEQYF
TRBV28,NA,TRBJ2-4,CASSFIVPGLAKNIQYF
TRBV2,many,TRBJ2-1,CASSESGTLRTEQFF
TRBV4-3,many,TRBJ2-7,CASSPLGDGNEQYF
TRBV18,few,TRBJ2-5,CASSPTPSLQETQYF
TRBV5-1,many,TRBJ1-1,CASSFRDRTMNTEAFF
TRBV2,NA,TRBJ2-1,CASSRQGVRMSNEQFF
TRBV28,NA,TRBJ1-5,CASILFGNQPQHF
TRBV20-1,few,TRBJ2-7,CSDRDLISSYEQYF
TRBV9,NA,TRBJ2-5,CASSQTSSQETQYF
TRBV7-2,many,TRBJ2-7,CASSLTTSGRLEQYF
TRBV29-1,many,TRBJ2-1,CSVELPPGSYNEQFF
TRBV15,many,TRBJ2-1,CATSPPSHNEQFF
TRBV12-3/TRBV12-4,few,TRBJ1-2,CASNTGDGYTF
TRBV29-1,NA,TRBJ1-1,CSTYRGGNTEAFF
TRBV3-1,many,TRBJ2-1,CASSLTSGNYNEQFF
TRBV7-3,NA,TRBJ1-1,CASSSTAGNTEAFF
TRBV18,NA,TRBJ2-3,CASSPYAGTSGRSRTQYF
TRBV5-1,few,TRBJ2-2,CASSSSSGTAGELFF
TRBV7-2,NA,TRBJ2-7,CASSLVGGKRETYEQYF
TRBV29-1,many,TRBJ2-1,CSAAPDALSYNEQFF
TRBV4-1,NA,TRBJ1-5,CASSQGAAQFYSNQPQHF
TRBV20-1,few,TRBJ2-1,CSAHGQGYVNEQFF
TRBV29-1,many,TRBJ2-5,CSVEVAGGVQGTQYF
TRBV15,NA,TRBJ1-4,CATSRELSPTNEKLFF
TRBV25-1,few,TRBJ2-3,CASSDLSPGRASDTQYF
TRBV7-9,many,TRBJ2-3,CASSRGGGGDTDTQYF